This T cell receptor (beta chain) was sequenced in a study of T cells in tumors after PD-1 blockade. Study as a whole: Excluded were patients with checkpoint blockade, immunosuppressants, or radiotherapy or other anti-cancer therapy within 4 weeks. Treatment was either pembrolizumab 200 mg every 3 weeks or cemiplimab 350 mg every 2 weeks. Blood samples averaged around 120,000 templates (range about 23,000-260,000) and over 35,000 unique clonotypes.

Comments on this clone: Other nucleotide sequences from this sample produce the same CDR3.

Germline loops: CDR1 SEHNR, CDR2 FQNEAQ (reference sequence). The CDR3 is 14 residues long. Trimming took 1 base from V and 5 from J; bases not matched to a gene: 1. The method was immunoSEQ multiplex PCR; TCRdb's version includes in-frame clones alone and lacks a portion of them. The sample consists of around 49,000 clones, about 85% of them appearing once. Template: tumor biopsy or peripheral blood genomic DNA, 616-6,004 ng per sample. The receptor was derived from a human donor with basal cell carcinoma. This sample comprised PBMCs, obtained before anti-PD-1 treatment. The rearrangement links TRBV7-9 to TRBJ1-5; 8 nucleotides match TRBD1. CDR3 nucleotide sequence: TGTGCCAGCAGCTTAGGGACAGGGTATCAGCCCCAGCATTTT. Its translation: CASSLGTGYQPQHF.